These T cell receptor beta chains were read from a single sample in a study of regulatory T cells in long-lasting Graves disease. TCRdb reprocessed the multiplex PCR reads with MiXCR, giving one entry per CDR3 protein. The sample has 300,000 to 350,000 distinct CDR3 sequences, roughly a fifth seen once. The sample here was peripheral blood mononuclear cells (PBMCs), taken when the disease was refractory, from a patient treated with antithyroid drugs. Source of these receptors: a female donor with Graves disease. The CDR3 runs from the conserved cysteine through the conserved F or W. D genes are given only for firm matches. Clone size, where shown, is once, few, many, or a class for clones that have expanded.

CDR3aa: CAWSVPEKLFF
CDR3nt: TGTGCCTGGAGTGTGCCCGAAAAACTGTTTTTT
d_gene: .
abundance: many
j_gene: TRBJ1-4
v_gene: TRBV30

CDR3aa: CASTTGSSYEQYF
CDR3nt: TGTGCCAGCACGACAGGCAGCTCCTACGAGCAGTACTTC
d_gene: .
abundance: .
j_gene: TRBJ2-7
v_gene: TRBV6-1

CDR3aa: CASSVGEDYGYTF
CDR3nt: TGTGCCAGCAGCGTAGGGGAGGACTATGGCTACACCTTC
d_gene: .
abundance: few
j_gene: TRBJ1-2
v_gene: TRBV9

CDR3aa: CATQGATTYEQYF
CDR3nt: TGTGCCACCCAGGGGGCGACCACCTACGAGCAGTACTTC
d_gene: TRBD1
abundance: many
j_gene: TRBJ2-7
v_gene: TRBV10-3

CDR3aa: CASSRKRGAPGTQETQYF
CDR3nt: TGCGCCAGCAGCCGCAAGAGGGGAGCTCCAGGGACCCAAGAGACCCAGTACTTC
d_gene: .
abundance: few
j_gene: TRBJ2-5
v_gene: TRBV4-3

CDR3aa: CASRPTGVDEQFF
CDR3nt: TGTGCCAGTAGACCAACAGGGGTCGATGAGCAGTTCTTC
d_gene: TRBD1
abundance: .
j_gene: TRBJ2-1
v_gene: TRBV19

CDR3aa: CASSPVLGTGDEQYF
CDR3nt: TGCGCCAGCAGCCCTGTTCTAGGGACAGGGGACGAGCAGTACTTC
d_gene: TRBD1
abundance: many
j_gene: TRBJ2-7
v_gene: TRBV5-1

CDR3aa: CAISESRGQLQETQYF
CDR3nt: TGTGCCATCAGTGAGTCCAGAGGACAGTTACAAGAGACCCAGTACTTC
d_gene: .
abundance: many
j_gene: TRBJ2-5
v_gene: TRBV10-3

CDR3aa: CAWRGLYNEQFF
CDR3nt: TGTGCCTGGAGGGGACTTTACAATGAGCAGTTCTTC
d_gene: .
abundance: .
j_gene: TRBJ2-1
v_gene: TRBV30

CDR3aa: CASSVLQGQGKFANTGELFF
CDR3nt: TGTGCTAGCAGCGTTCTGCAGGGACAGGGAAAGTTCGCGAACACCGGGGAGCTGTTTTTT
d_gene: TRBD1
abundance: .
j_gene: TRBJ2-2
v_gene: TRBV7-7

CDR3aa: CASSLGEAKNIQYF
CDR3nt: TGCGCCAGCAGCTTGGGAGAAGCCAAAAACATTCAGTACTTC
d_gene: .
abundance: many
j_gene: TRBJ2-4
v_gene: TRBV5-1

CDR3aa: CAWSSQGRGSPLHF
CDR3nt: TGTGCCTGGAGTTCACAGGGGCGGGGATCACCCCTCCACTTT
d_gene: TRBD1
abundance: many
j_gene: TRBJ1-6
v_gene: TRBV30